This T cell receptor beta chain was recorded in a study of shared clonotypes between healthy human individuals. About this clone itself: No antigen is known for it.

Study-wide points: Naive subsets, compared against memory subsets, generally had larger estimated richness values.

Profiling relied on immunoSEQ multiplex PCR, and the TCRdb table lists in-frame clones only, not all of them. The sample has 2 million to 2.5 million clones, more than 80% seen once. This CDR3 has 15 amino acids. From germline, CDR1 is SGHDT and CDR2 YYEEEE. V lost 1 base to trimming and J lost 3 bases, with 12 bases between them. The sequence came from a man aged 18 to 30 in good health. Some clones in this sample may be carry-over from other donors' samples. The V and J genes are TRBV5-6 and TRBJ2-3; maybe TRBD2 (6 bases). Sequenced material: naive CD4+ T cells from PBMCs. Subset specified: CD45RA+ positively selected. The CDR3: CASSLRRANTDTQYF. The CDR3 coding sequence is TGTGCCAGCAGCTTGCGGAGGGCCAATACAGATACGCAGTATTTT.